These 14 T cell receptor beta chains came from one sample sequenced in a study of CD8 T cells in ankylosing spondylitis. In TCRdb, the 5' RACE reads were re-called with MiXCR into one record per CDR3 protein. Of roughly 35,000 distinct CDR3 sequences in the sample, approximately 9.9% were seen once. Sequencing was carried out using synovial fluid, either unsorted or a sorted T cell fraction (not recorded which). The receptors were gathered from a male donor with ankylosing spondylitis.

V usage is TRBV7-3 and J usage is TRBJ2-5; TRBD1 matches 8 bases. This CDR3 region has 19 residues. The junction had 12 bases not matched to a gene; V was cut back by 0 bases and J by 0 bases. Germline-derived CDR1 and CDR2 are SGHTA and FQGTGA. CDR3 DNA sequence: TGTGCCAGCAGCTTAACGGACGGACAGGGAAGGGGGCACCAAGAGACCCAGTACTTC. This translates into CASSLTDGQGRGHQETQYF.

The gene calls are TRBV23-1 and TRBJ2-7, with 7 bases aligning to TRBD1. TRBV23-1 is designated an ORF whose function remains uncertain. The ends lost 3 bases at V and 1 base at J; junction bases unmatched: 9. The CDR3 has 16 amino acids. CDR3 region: CASSHDRRQGSYEQYF. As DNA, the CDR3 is TGCGCCAGCAGTCACGACCGGCGACAGGGTTCCTACGAGCAGTACTTC.

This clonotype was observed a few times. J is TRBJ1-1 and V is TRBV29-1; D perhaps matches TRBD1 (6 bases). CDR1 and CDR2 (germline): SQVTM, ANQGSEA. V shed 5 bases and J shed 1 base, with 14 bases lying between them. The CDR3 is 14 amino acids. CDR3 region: CSVTPRTANTEAFF. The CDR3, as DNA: TGCAGCGTTACCCCCAGGACAGCGAACACTGAAGCTTTCTTT.

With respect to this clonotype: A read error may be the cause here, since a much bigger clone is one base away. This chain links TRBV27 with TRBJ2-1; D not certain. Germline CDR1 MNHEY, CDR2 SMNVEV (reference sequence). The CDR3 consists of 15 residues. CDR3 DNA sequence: TGTGTCAGCAGTTTTGACTGGAGCTCCTACAATGAGCAGTTCTTC. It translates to CVSSFDWSSYNEQFF.

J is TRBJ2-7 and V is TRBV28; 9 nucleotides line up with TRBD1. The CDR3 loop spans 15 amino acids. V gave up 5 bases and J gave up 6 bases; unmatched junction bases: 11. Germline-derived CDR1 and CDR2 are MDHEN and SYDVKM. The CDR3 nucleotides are TGTGCCAGCAGTCCAACCGTCGGGACAGGGCGCGAGCAGTACTTC. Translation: CASSPTVGTGREQYF.

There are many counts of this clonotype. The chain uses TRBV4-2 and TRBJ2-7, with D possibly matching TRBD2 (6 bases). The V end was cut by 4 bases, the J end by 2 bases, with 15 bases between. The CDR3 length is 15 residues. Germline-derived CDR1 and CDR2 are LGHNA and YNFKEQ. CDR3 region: CASSPLSGLTYEQYF. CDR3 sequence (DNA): TGTGCCAGCAGCCCACTTAGCGGCTTAACCTACGAGCAGTACTTC.

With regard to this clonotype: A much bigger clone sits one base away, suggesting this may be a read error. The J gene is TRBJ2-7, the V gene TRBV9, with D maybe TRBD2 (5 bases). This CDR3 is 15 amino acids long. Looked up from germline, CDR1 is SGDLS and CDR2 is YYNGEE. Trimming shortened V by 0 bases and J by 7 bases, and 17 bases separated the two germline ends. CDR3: CASSVGNIGNREQYF. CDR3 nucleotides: TGTGCCAGCAGCGTAGGGAATATCGGGAATCGGGAGCAGTACTTC.

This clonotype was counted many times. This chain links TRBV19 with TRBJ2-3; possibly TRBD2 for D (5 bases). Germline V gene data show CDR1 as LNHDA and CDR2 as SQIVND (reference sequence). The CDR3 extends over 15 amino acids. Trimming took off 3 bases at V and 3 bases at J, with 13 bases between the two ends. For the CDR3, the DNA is TGTGCCAGTAGTATCGGGGTAGCTAGTACAGATACGCAGTATTTT. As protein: CASSIGVASTDTQYF.

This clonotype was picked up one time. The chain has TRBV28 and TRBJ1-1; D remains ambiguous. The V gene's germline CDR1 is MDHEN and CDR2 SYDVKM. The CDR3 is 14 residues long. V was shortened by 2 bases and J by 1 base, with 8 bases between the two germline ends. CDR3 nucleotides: TGTGCCAGCAGTTTACTCCCGAGGAACACTGAAGCTTTCTTT. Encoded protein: CASSLLPRNTEAFF.

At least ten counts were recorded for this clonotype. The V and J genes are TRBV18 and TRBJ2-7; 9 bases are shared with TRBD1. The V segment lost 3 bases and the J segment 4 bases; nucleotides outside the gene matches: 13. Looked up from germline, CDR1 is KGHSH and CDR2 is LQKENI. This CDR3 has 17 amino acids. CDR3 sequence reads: CASSPSRTGAVGYEQYF. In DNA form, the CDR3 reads TGTGCCAGCTCACCTAGCAGGACAGGGGCCGTCGGATACGAGCAGTACTTC.

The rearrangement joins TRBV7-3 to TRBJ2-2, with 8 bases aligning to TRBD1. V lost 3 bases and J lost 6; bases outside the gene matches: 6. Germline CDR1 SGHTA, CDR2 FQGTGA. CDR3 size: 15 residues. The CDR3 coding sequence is TGTGCCAGCAGCTTTTCAACAGGGGGTGCCGGGGAGCTGTTTTTT. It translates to CASSFSTGGAGELFF. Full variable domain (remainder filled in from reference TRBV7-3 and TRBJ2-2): GAGVSQTPSNKVTEKGKYVELRCDPISGHTALYWYRQSLGQGPEFLIYFQGTGAADDSGLPNDRFFAVRPEGSVSTLKIQRTERGDSAVYLCASSFSTGGAGELFFGEGSRLTVL.

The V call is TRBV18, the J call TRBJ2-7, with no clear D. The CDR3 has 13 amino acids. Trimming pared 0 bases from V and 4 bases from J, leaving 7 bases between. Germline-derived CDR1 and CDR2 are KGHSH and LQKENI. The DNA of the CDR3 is TGTGCCAGCTCACCACCGACGGGTTACGAGCAGTACTTC. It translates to CASSPPTGYEQYF.

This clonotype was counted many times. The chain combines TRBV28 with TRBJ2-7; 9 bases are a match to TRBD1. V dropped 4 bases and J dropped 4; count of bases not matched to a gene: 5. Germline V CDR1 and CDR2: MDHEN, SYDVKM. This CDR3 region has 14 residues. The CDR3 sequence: CASSSPGTGYEQYF. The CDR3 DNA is TGTGCCAGCAGTTCCCCCGGGACAGGGTACGAGCAGTACTTC.

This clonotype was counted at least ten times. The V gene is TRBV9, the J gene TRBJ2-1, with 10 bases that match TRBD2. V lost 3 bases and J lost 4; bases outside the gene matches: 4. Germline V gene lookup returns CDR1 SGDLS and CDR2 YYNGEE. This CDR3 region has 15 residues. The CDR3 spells CASSETSGKYNEQFF. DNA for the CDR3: TGTGCCAGCAGCGAAACTAGCGGGAAATACAATGAGCAGTTCTTC.